This note documents a single TCR beta chain sequence. Its antigen is currently not known. One base away there is no much larger clone; base qualities are not given. Systemically healthy Caucasian individuals from Russia, approximately 39 in total and aged roughly 6 to 100 years, were included as donors. Each donor gave about 11 milliliters of peripheral blood, drawn into EDTA-treated Vacutainer tubes. Ficoll-Paque density-gradient centrifugation was used to isolate PBMCs, with at least 6.5 million per sample. Total RNA was extracted from PBMCs with Trizol reagent, with at least 6 micrograms obtained per sample. The percentages of naive CD45RAhigh/CD27high T cells were determined by flow cytometry on a PBMC aliquot from every donor. For CDR1 and CDR2, the germline V gene lists MDHEN and SYDVKM. V is reduced by 5 bases and J by 5 bases, leaving a spacing of 10 bases between them. The CDR3 runs 13 residues from the cysteine to the phenylalanine. The kept DNA is CDR3 alone, 39 bases in frame from the first base.

Library prep was done by 5' RACE. TCRdb shows the sequencer as Illumina HiSeq 2500. A second PCR of roughly 7 to 11 cycles was performed with a sample-barcoded 5' primer and a J-beta primer mix. A template-switch 5' adaptor carrying 12 random nucleotides introduced a unique molecular identifier onto each TCR beta cDNA molecule. At least 2.5 million CDR3-containing paired-end reads were obtained from each sample. All of the RNA was converted into first-strand cDNA using the Mint cDNA synthesis kit, with a TRBC-specific oligonucleotide serving as the primer. After uracil-DNA glycosylase treatment, a first 18-cycle PCR used universal primers M1SS and BC2_uni_R on all cDNA. The study's own analysis went as follows. For normalization, 1 million high-quality reads, each with a distinct molecular identifier, were randomly selected from each sample. Reads with shared molecular identifiers were discarded instead of being binned into consensus sequences. MiTCR, run with a Q25 quality threshold and the strictest error-elimination algorithm, handled CDR3 identification, clonotype clustering and error correction. A nonparametric unseen species model with Euler transformation was used to estimate lower-bound total TCR beta diversity. Using fastp at Q25 and MiXCR, TCRdb reprocessed the public reads and kept productive beta chains. For every CDR3 protein sequence, its rows merge into one entry that carries the most common genes and DNA. The V and J calls here are based on TCRdb, not the publication. The sample profile shows under 2,000,000 distinct CDR3 sequences; roughly 49% of them were found once. The biggest ten clones account for around 2.1% of the sample.

These data originate in a study of blood T cells in healthy people across ages (dated by TCRdb to the mid-2010s). Context from the whole study: In model experiments, roughly one uniquely barcoded TCR beta cDNA molecule per two T cells was captured by template switching. Age-related changes in TCR beta repertoire diversity were measured in the study by deep sequencing normalized with unique cDNA molecular identifiers. The donors were split into four age groups: young (average around 17 years), middle-aged (about 40), aged (more than 55) and long-lived (about 74). To avoid experimental bias, donors of different ages were randomly spread across the sequencing lanes. Using the same blood draw, the study looked at two additional independent replicas of 1 million unique cDNA reads for two donors, one aged 18 to 30 and the other aged 80 or older. General conclusions and limits of the study: Observed TCR beta diversity correlated strongly with the percentage of naive T cells measured by flow cytometry. Donor CMV infection status was unknown, potentially confounding age-related changes in expanded clonotypes. Compared with the aged group, the long-lived group had more naive CD4+ T cells, fewer expanded clones and increased TCR diversity, a pattern suggesting age selection. Estimates of total diversity based on one million sequenced T cells were regarded as lower bounds and as underestimates. As age increased, observed TCR beta diversity per million T cells dropped in a roughly linear way, and a significant reduction was already evident by age roughly 40. Conclusive comparison of naive and antigen-experienced compartments was prevented by the profiling of bulk unsorted PBMCs.

The V and J genes are TRBV28 and TRBJ1-5, with an unclear D gene assignment. The sample was blood. The TCR was taken from a woman aged 40 to 49 in good health. The encoded CDR3 is CASSAPGDQPQHF. The nucleotide sequence reads as follows: TGTGCCAGCAGTGCCCCCGGGGATCAGCCCCAGCATTTT. Outside the CDR3, residues come from the reference TRBV28 and TRBJ1-5 proteins, so the full variable domain is: DVKVTQSSRYLVKRTGEKVFLECVQDMDHENMFWYRQDPGLGLRLIYFSYDVKMKEKGDIPEGYSVSREKKERFSLILESASTNQTSMYLCASSAPGDQPQHFGDGTRLSIL.